This T cell receptor beta chain was captured in a study of T cells after yellow fever vaccination. General study findings and limits: The booster response re-showed most primary clones: approximately 95% CD4, approximately 90% CD8.

This clonotype has just a few counts. As yet, its antigen is unknown. TCRdb used MiXCR to reprocess the 5' RACE reads, holding one entry per CDR3 protein. This sample yields 280,000 or so distinct CDR3 sequences, of which about 10% are seen a single time; 3% to 4% belongs to the top ten. The specimen was CD4+ T cells sorted from PBMCs, collected 5 days after the yellow fever booster vaccination. The sequence was collected from a man younger than 30 who received the YFV17D yellow fever vaccine.

CDR3 amino acids: CASRLSGSNQPQHF. CDR3 bases: TGTGCCAGCAGGCTTTCAGGGAGCAATCAGCCCCAGCATTTT. The J gene is TRBJ1-5, the V gene TRBV6-2 or TRBV6-3, with D possibly TRBD1 on 5 matching bases. Trimming removed 6 bases at V and 1 base at J, with 10 bases between. Germline CDR1 reads MNHEY; CDR2 reads SVGEGT. CDR3 length: 14 residues.